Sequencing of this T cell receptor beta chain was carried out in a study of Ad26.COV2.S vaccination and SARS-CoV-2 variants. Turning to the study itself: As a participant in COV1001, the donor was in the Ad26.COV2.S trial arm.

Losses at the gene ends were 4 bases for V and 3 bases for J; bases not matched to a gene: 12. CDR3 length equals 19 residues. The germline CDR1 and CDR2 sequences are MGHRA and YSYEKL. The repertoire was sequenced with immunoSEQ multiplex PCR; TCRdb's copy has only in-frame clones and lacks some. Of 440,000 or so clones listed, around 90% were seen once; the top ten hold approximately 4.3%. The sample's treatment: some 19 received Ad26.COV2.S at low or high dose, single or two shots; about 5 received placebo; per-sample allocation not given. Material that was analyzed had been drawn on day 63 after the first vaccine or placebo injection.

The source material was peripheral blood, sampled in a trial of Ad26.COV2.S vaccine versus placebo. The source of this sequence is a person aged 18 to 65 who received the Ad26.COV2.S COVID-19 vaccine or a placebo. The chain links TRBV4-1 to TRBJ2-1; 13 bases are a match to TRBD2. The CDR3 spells CASSRTSGRGLIGYNEQFF. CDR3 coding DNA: TGCGCCAGCAGCCGGACTAGCGGGAGAGGCTTGATTGGCTACAATGAGCAGTTCTTC.